This T cell receptor (beta chain) was profiled in a study of cytomegalovirus exposure and HLA in healthy donors. Points from the study as a whole: Later analysis associated a missense DCLRE1C variant with TCR beta V- and J-gene trimming. Within the data, a cluster of highly shared sequence variants was likely a sequencing artifact.

About this clone itself: What it recognizes is unknown.

V lost 3 bases and J lost 4; bases outside the gene matches: 7. The CDR3 is 16 residues long. Germline-derived CDR1 and CDR2 are LGHNA and YNFKEQ. 60 Vbeta and 13 Jbeta primers were used in PCR. Assay: immunoSEQ multiplex PCR; the TCRdb copy retains only in-frame clones and omits some. The sample has around 160,000 clones, roughly 78% seen once. The TCR comes from a man aged 40-49 years in good health and CMV-seropositive. The sequenced sample was PBMCs. The chain is built from TRBV4-2 and TRBJ2-1, with 9 bases aligning to TRBD1. The CDR3 sequence is CASSQVQGAEYNEQFF. As DNA, the CDR3 is TGTGCCAGCAGCCAGGTACAGGGGGCGGAGTACAATGAGCAGTTCTTC.